This TCR beta chain was found in a study of T cell repertoires in cytomegalovirus infection. General observations from the study: HLA-C-restricted, CMV-specific TCR beta clonotypes were dominant ex vivo.

CDR3 size: 15 residues. V lost 4 bases, J lost 0 bases, and 10 bases lay in between. The germline CDR1 and CDR2 sequences are SGHTA and FQGNSA. This clonotype was detected many times. What it binds is not known. TCRdb passed the reads through MiXCR, listing each CDR3 protein once. Among 20,000 to 30,000 distinct CDR3 sequences listed, approximately 24% were seen once. The sequencing used CD8+ T cells from cultured PBMCs, collected from culture after CMV antigen stimulation. The chain links TRBV7-2 to TRBJ2-1; D not resolved. This TCR came from a human donor in good health (CMV status not recorded). Some clones in this sample may be carry-over from other donors' samples. This chain's CDR3 is CASSSPASSYNEQFF. In DNA, the CDR3 is TGTGCCAGCAGCTCGCCGGCGAGCTCCTACAATGAGCAGTTCTTC.